This paragraph reports one T cell receptor beta chain. As yet, its antigen is unknown. This sample is drawn from a study of vaccination and CD4 T cells after COVID-19. This sample's treatment: approximately nine-day PBMC culture with coronavirus spike peptide pools or control peptides (ViraFEST assay). The ViraFEST method relied on peptide pools to expand antigen-specific T cells, followed by TCR sequencing. Fresh IL-2 medium replaced half the culture medium on days 3 and 7. An Oncomine TCR Beta short-read assay was used to sequence the DNA from cultured CD4+ T cells. TCRdb recomputed calls from the PCR reads with MiXCR, one row per CDR3 protein. This sample has some 25,000 distinct CDR3 sequences; about two thirds occur once, and the top ten carry about a sixth. This CDR3 comprises 13 residues. Germline V lookup: CDR1 DFQATT, CDR2 SNEGSKA (reference sequence). Trimming removed 0 bases from V and 1 base from J, with 6 bases in between.

This specimen was CD4+ T cells from blood, cultured in vitro, taken after SARS-CoV-2 vaccination. This chain joins TRBV20-1 and TRBJ1-1; tentatively, D is TRBD1 (6 bases). The receptor was derived from a human donor who received a COVID-19 vaccine. Here the CDR3 reads CSAREDRNTEAFF. In DNA form, the CDR3 reads TGCAGTGCTAGAGAGGACAGGAACACTGAAGCTTTCTTT.